This T cell receptor beta chain was identified in a study of T cell responses to AZD1222 COVID-19 vaccine. After removal of 5 bases from V and 15 bases from J, the junction contained 16 bases not matched to a gene. CDR1 and CDR2 (germline): MNHNY, SVGAGI (reference sequence). This CDR3 comprises 16 residues. Some clones are missing from TCRdb's copy, which holds only in-frame ones; the method was immunoSEQ multiplex PCR. The repertoire includes under 85,000 clones, around 90% of them detected once, and approximately 4.8% sits in the top ten. Study conclusions and caveats: CD4 TCRs associated with vaccination spanned spike, dominating at 160-218 and 743-854.

On this clone: No antigen is known for it.

This chain connects TRBV6-6 to TRBJ2-1; TRBD2 agrees at 13 bases. The receptor was isolated from an adult in good health. Sequencing used peripheral blood, obtained on day 0 of MenACWY control vaccination. CDR3 nucleotides: TGTGCCAGCAGTCAAACTAGCGGGGGGGGTGGTATGTACCCGTTCTTC. Translation: CASSQTSGGGGMYPFF.